The sequence of this T cell receptor beta chain was determined in a study of beta chain features in type 1 diabetes. Reverse transcription of all isolated RNA meant that expressed TCRB transcripts were sequenced. Assay used: immunoSEQ multiplex PCR; TCRdb lists only in-frame clones, some missing. The table records 250,000 to 300,000 clones, 8% of them present only once. CDR1 and CDR2 (germline): SQVTM, ANQGSEA. This CDR3 has 12 residues. The V end was cut by 7 bases, the J end by 4 bases, with 13 bases between. The sample consisted of central memory CD4+ T cells from blood. The rearrangement links TRBV29-1 to TRBJ1-1; D perhaps matches TRBD1 (6 bases). The sequence came from a woman aged 18-29 years in good health. The CDR3 loop is CSARQGSTEAFF. CDR3 in DNA: TGCAGCGCCCGCCAGGGGAGCACTGAAGCTTTCTTT. Drawing the rest from reference TRBV29-1 and TRBJ1-1, the complete variable domain is SAVISQKPSRDICQRGTSLTIQCQVDSQVTMMFWYRQQPGQSLTLIATANQGSEATYESGFVIDKFPISRPNLTFSTLTVSNMSPEDSSIYLCSARQGSTEAFFGQGTRLTVV.